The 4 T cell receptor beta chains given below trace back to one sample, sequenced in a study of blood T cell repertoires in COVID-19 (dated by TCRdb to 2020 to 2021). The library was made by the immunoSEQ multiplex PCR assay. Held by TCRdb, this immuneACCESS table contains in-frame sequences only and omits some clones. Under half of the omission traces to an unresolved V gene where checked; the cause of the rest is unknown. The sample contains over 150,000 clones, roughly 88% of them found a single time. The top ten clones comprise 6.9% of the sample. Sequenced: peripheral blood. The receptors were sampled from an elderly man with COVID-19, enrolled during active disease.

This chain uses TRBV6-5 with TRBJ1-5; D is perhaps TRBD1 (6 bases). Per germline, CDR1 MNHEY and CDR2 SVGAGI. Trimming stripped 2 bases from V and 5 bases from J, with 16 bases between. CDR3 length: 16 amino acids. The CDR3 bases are TGTGCCAGCAGTTACCGCCCGGGAGGGGGGGATCAGCCCCAGCATTTT. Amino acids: CASSYRPGGGDQPQHF.

CDR3: CATSRDHGPWQTQYF. CDR3 nucleotides: TGTGCCACCAGCAGAGATCATGGCCCTTGGCAGACCCAGTACTTC. The chain combines TRBV15 with TRBJ2-5, with D hard to call. Looked up from germline, CDR1 is LNHNV and CDR2 is YYDKDF (reference sequence). The CDR3 totals 15 residues. V lost 0 bases, J lost 6 bases, and 14 bases lay in between. Looking up the rest from reference TRBV15 and TRBJ2-5 gives the full variable domain: DAMVIQNPRYQVTQFGKPVTLSCSQTLNHNVMYWYQQKSSQAPKLLFHYYDKDFNNEADTPDNFQSRRPNTSFCFLDIRSPGLGDTAMYLCATSRDHGPWQTQYFGPGTRLLVL.

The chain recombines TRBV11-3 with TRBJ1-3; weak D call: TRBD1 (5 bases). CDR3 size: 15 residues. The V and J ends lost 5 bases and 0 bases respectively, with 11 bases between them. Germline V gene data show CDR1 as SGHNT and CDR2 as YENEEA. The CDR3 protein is CASSTGLSSGNTIYF. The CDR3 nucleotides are TGTGCCAGCAGCACGGGACTGAGCTCTGGAAACACCATATATTTT.

The CDR3: CATSRVRQGNQPQHF. The CDR3 DNA reads as TGTGCCACCAGCAGAGTCAGGCAGGGGAATCAGCCCCAGCATTTT. This chain uses TRBV15 with TRBJ1-5; tentatively, D is TRBD1 (6 bases). V was clipped by 1 base and J by 4 bases, with 11 bases between them. In germline, CDR1 is LNHNV, CDR2 YYDKDF (reference sequence). The CDR3 extends over 15 amino acids.